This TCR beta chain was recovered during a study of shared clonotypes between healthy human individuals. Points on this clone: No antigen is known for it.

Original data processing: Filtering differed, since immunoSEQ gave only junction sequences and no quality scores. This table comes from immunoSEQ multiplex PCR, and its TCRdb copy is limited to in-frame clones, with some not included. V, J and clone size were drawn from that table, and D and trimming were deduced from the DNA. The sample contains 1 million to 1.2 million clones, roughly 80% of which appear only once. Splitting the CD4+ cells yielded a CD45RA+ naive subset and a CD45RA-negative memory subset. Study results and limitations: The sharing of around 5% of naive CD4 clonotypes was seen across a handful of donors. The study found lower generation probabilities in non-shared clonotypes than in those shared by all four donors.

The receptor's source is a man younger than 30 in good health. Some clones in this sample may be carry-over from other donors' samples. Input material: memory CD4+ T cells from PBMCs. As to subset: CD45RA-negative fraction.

The CDR3 nucleotides read TGTGCCAGTAGTAGGCGAGGTTCGGGGGGACCAGGGACTGAAGCTTTCTTT. This sequence encodes CASSRRGSGGPGTEAFF. V usage is TRBV19 and J usage is TRBJ1-1; D is possibly TRBD1 (5 bases). The CDR3 is 17 amino acids. Trimming left V 4 bases short and J 5 bases short, with 23 bases between. Germline CDR1 LNHDA, CDR2 SQIVND (reference sequence).